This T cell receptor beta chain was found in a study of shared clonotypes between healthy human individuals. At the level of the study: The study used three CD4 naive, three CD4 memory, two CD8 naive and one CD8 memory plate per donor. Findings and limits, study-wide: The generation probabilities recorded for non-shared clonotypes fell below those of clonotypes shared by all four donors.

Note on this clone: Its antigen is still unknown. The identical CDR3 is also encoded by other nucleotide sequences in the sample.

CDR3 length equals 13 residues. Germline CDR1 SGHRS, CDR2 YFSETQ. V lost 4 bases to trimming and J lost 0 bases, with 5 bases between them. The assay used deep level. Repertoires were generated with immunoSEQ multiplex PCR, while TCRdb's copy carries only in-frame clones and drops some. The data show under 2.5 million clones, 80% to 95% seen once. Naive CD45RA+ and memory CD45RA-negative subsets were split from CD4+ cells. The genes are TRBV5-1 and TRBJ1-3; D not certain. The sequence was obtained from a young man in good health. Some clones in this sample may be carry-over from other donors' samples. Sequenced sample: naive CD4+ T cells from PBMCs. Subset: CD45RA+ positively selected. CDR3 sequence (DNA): TGCGCCAGCAGCCCCGGCTCTGGAAACACCATATATTTT. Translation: CASSPGSGNTIYF.